These T cell receptor beta chains were read from a single sample in a study of blood T cells in healthy people across ages. TCRdb ran MiXCR on the 5' RACE reads and lists one entry per CDR3 protein. The sample includes over 550,000 distinct CDR3 sequences, roughly 30% seen only once; the top ten take 15% to 18%. Sequencing was performed on blood. The source is a woman aged 80 or over in good health. CDR3s leave out the opening cysteine and the closing phenylalanine or tryptophan. D genes are given only for firm matches.

D: TRBD1
length: 11
V: TRBV12-3/TRBV12-4
J: TRBJ1-1
CDR3: ASGGTGSTEAF

D: -
length: 11
V: TRBV9
J: TRBJ1-5
CDR3: ASSVGVDQPQH

D: -
length: 12
V: TRBV5-8
J: TRBJ2-5
CDR3: ASSLEPTTKTQY

D: TRBD1
length: 13
V: TRBV5-6
J: TRBJ2-1
CDR3: ASNLDRGNYNEQF

D: TRBD2
length: 12
V: TRBV29-1
J: TRBJ2-1
CDR3: STTSGGAGNEQF

D: TRBD1
length: 11
V: TRBV29-1
J: -
CDR3: SATGGPTYEQY

D: -
length: 12
V: TRBV7-2
J: TRBJ2-3
CDR3: ASSLDRQGNTQY

D: -
length: 11
V: TRBV12-5
J: TRBJ2-7
CDR3: ASGLGGGSEQY

D: TRBD2
length: 12
V: TRBV5-4
J: TRBJ2-1
CDR3: ASTDPGGYNEQF

D: TRBD2
length: 14
V: TRBV5-1
J: TRBJ2-4
CDR3: ASSFSGNLAKNIQY

D: -
length: 9
V: TRBV2
J: TRBJ2-1
CDR3: ASSEAREQF

D: TRBD1
length: 12
V: TRBV30
J: TRBJ2-3
CDR3: AWSIGQGIDTQY

D: -
length: 11
V: TRBV14
J: TRBJ1-2
CDR3: ASSLDAAYGYT

D: -
length: 15
V: TRBV24-1
J: TRBJ2-5
CDR3: ATSDPRGGEYQETQY

D: TRBD1
length: 13
V: TRBV11-2
J: TRBJ2-2
CDR3: ASSLGTAPTGELF

D: TRBD1
length: 13
V: TRBV4-2
J: TRBJ2-7
CDR3: ASSPLWDRAYEQY

D: -
length: 14
V: TRBV6-4
J: TRBJ2-1
CDR3: ASSVGGGYMGNEQF

D: TRBD1
length: 12
V: TRBV28
J: TRBJ1-2
CDR3: ASSRGGQSYGYT